This T cell receptor (beta chain) derives from a study of radiotherapy plus CTLA-4 blockade in lung cancer. About the study: Objective responses were seen in about a sixth of patients, disease control in around 30%.

Sequencing was performed with immunoSEQ multiplex PCR; in TCRdb, only in-frame clones are kept and a portion is missing. The table records more than 75,000 clones, around nine tenths of them present only once. CTLA-4 blockade with ipilimumab, together with focal radiation, was given to patients with chemo-refractory metastatic non-small-cell lung cancer. A note on this clone: Its ends do not fully match the called genes, so a read error is possible.

Germline values: CDR1 SSHAT, CDR2 FNYEAQ (reference sequence). CDR3 length equals 16 residues. The sequences come from peripheral blood, collected from a patient treated with radiotherapy plus ipilimumab. The origin of this receptor is a human donor with non-small cell lung cancer who had stable disease on radiotherapy plus ipilimumab. The rearrangement links TRBV7-7 to TRBJ2-5; 8 positions agree with TRBD1. The CDR3 loop is CASSLGDRRNGETQYF. CDR3 sequence (DNA): TGTGCTAGCAGCTTAGGGGACAGGCGTAACGGGGAGACCCAGTACTTC.